Sequencing of this T cell receptor (beta chain) was carried out in a study of beta chain features in type 1 diabetes. Study-wide results and caveats: A moderate, significant TCRB CDR3 shortening appeared in type 1 diabetes across four CD4+ subsets.

TCRB transcripts that were expressed got sequenced, as all of the isolated RNA had been reverse transcribed. Only in-frame clones appear in the TCRdb table, and some are missing; sequencing was by immunoSEQ multiplex PCR. Here the sample spans approximately 15,000 clones, less than 85% being singletons. As concerns this clone: What it recognizes is unknown.

Trimming took 3 bases from V and 7 from J, leaving 12 bases between them. The CDR3 is 13 residues long. Germline CDR1 and CDR2: SGHTA and FQGNSA. The receptor comes from a woman aged 18 to 35 with type 1 diabetes. The sequenced material came from stem cell memory CD4+ T cells from blood. The genes are TRBV7-2 and TRBJ1-2; D unresolved. CDR3 residues: CASSLPLLGGYTF. The CDR3 nucleotides read TGTGCCAGCAGCTTGCCTTTACTCGGTGGCTACACCTTC.